This T cell receptor (beta chain) was identified during a study of T cells in localized non-small cell lung cancer. General study results and limits: Sequencing covered just one tumor region, so heterogeneity cannot be ruled out. Tumor trailed uninvolved adjacent lung in T cell clonality, which peaked there. Longer overall survival was associated with a higher density of T cells in the blood.

The ends were cut back, 0 bases at V and 2 bases at J, with 12 bases in the middle. Germline V gene lookup returns CDR1 SGHRS and CDR2 YFSETQ. The CDR3 totals 15 residues. Clones were read by immunoSEQ multiplex PCR, and TCRdb kept only the in-frame ones, dropping some. Of around 130,000 clones in the sample, roughly 90% were seen once. Regarding this clone: Its antigen is as yet unknown.

This TCR was recovered from a female donor of 60 years or more with stage I lung adenocarcinoma. The chain employs TRBV5-1 and TRBJ2-7, with D possibly TRBD2 on 5 matching bases. This sample comprised peripheral blood, obtained before any cancer treatment. As DNA, the CDR3 is TGCGCCAGCAGCTTGGGGGTCGGGAAGACCTACGAGCAGTACTTC. The encoded protein is CASSLGVGKTYEQYF.